This passage covers 32 T cell receptor beta chains from one sample sequenced in a study of cytomegalovirus exposure and HLA in healthy donors. The PCR made use of 60 Vbeta and 13 Jbeta primers. Some clones are missing from TCRdb's copy, which holds only in-frame ones; the method was immunoSEQ multiplex PCR. The table lists 80,000 to 95,000 clones, approximately 71% of them singletons. What was sequenced was PBMCs. Receptors were obtained from a woman younger than 35 in good health and CMV-seropositive.

This clone came up once. The V call is TRBV7-2, the J call TRBJ2-7; D might be TRBD2 (6 bases). This CDR3 comprises 14 residues. The germline V gene encodes CDR1 SGHTA and CDR2 FQGNSA. Trimming shortened V by 1 base and J by 7 bases, and 14 bases separated the two germline ends. The CDR3 nucleotides are TGTGCCAGCAGCTTAGGAGGTAGCGGCTTTGAGCAGTACTTC. Translating gives CASSLGGSGFEQYF.

This clone was counted between two and nine times. The rearrangement uses TRBV11-2 and TRBJ1-5; D is uncertain. With 3 bases removed from V and 2 bases from J, the gap between germline ends came to 11 bases. Germline CDR1 is SGHAT and CDR2 is FQNNGV. The CDR3 is made up of 15 amino acids. The CDR3 is CASSLGLMGNQPQHF. For the CDR3, the DNA is TGTGCCAGCAGCTTGGGCCTTATGGGCAATCAGCCCCAGCATTTT.

This clone was observed a handful of times. The genes are TRBV7-3 and TRBJ2-1, with 7 nucleotides matching TRBD2. CDR1 and CDR2 (germline): SGHTA, FQGTGA. The length of the CDR3 is 15 residues. The V segment lost 1 base and the J segment 10 bases; nucleotides outside the gene matches: 10. Here the CDR3 DNA reads TGTGCCAGCAGCTTAAGCGCTAGCGGCGGATGGGAGCAGTTCTTC. Its translation: CASSLSASGGWEQFF.

This clone has just a few counts. V usage is TRBV11-3 and J usage is TRBJ2-5; D unresolved. The germline V gene encodes CDR1 SGHNT and CDR2 YENEEA. The V end lost 0 bases, the J end lost 2 bases, and 7 bases lay between the germline ends. There are 14 residues in the CDR3. CDR3 protein: CASSLDAKQETQYF. The CDR3 DNA reads as TGTGCCAGCAGCTTAGATGCGAAACAAGAGACCCAGTACTTC.

The rearrangement uses TRBV30 and TRBJ2-6, with D maybe TRBD2 (5 bases). Germline V lookup: CDR1 GTSNPN, CDR2 SVGIG (reference sequence). The CDR3 is 16 amino acids. Trimming stripped 3 bases from V and 2 bases from J, with 14 bases between. CDR3 in DNA: TGTGCCTGGAGCGCGCGGGTGTTTGCTGGGGCCAACGTCCTGACTTTC. Translated, it gives CAWSARVFAGANVLTF.

The gene calls are TRBV19 and TRBJ2-1; TRBD2 agrees at 14 bases. CDR3 length: 16 amino acids. The J segment lost 5 bases and the V segment lost 3 bases, leaving 3 bases of the junction unmatched. Germline CDR1 LNHDA, CDR2 SQIVND (reference sequence). The CDR3 sequence is CASSMGTSGRDNEQFF. DNA for the CDR3: TGTGCCAGTAGTATGGGGACTAGCGGGAGAGACAATGAGCAGTTCTTC. The full variable domain, in which reference TRBV19 and TRBJ2-1 provide the parts outside the CDR3, is DGGITQSPKYLFRKEGQNVTLSCEQNLNHDAMYWYRQDPGQGLRLIYYSQIVNDFQKGDIAEGYSVSREKKESFPLTVTSAQKNPTAFYLCASSMGTSGRDNEQFFGPGTRLTVL.

The gene calls are TRBV7-2 and TRBJ2-1; 9 bases fit TRBD1. The J segment lost 5 bases and the V segment lost 0 bases, leaving 5 bases of the junction unmatched. The CDR3 has 16 residues. Per the germline V gene, CDR1 is SGHTA and CDR2 is FQGNSA. The CDR3 region has the DNA TGTGCCAGCAGCTTAGCGGTAGGACAGGGGAACAATGAGCAGTTCTTC. It translates to CASSLAVGQGNNEQFF.

This clone was counted only a few times. In DNA, the CDR3 is TGCGCCAGCAGCCGGACATCTAACTATGGCTACACCTTC. Amino acids: CASSRTSNYGYTF. The chain combines TRBV4-3 with TRBJ1-2, with a possible D match to TRBD1 (5 bases). This CDR3 spans 13 amino acids. Trimming removed 4 bases at V and 0 bases at J, with 6 bases between. CDR1 is LGHNA and CDR2 is YSLEER in the germline V gene.

J is TRBJ1-2 and V is TRBV30, with D hard to call. Trimming took off 0 bases at V and 6 bases at J, with 8 bases between the two ends. Looked up from germline, CDR1 is GTSNPN and CDR2 is SVGIG (reference sequence). The CDR3 is 12 amino acids. The CDR3 DNA reads TGTGCCTGGAGTGTACGAGGGCATGGCTACACCTTC. As protein: CAWSVRGHGYTF.

The chain employs TRBV2 and TRBJ1-5; TRBD1 agrees at 9 bases. This CDR3 is 16 amino acids long. The V and J ends lost 3 bases and 2 bases, in that order; junction bases with no gene match: 5. Germline CDR1 SNHLY, CDR2 FYNNEI. CDR3 region: CASSEGQGIRNQPQHF. The CDR3 region has the DNA TGTGCCAGCAGTGAGGGACAGGGAATTCGCAATCAGCCCCAGCATTTT. The full variable domain, in which reference TRBV2 and TRBJ1-5 provide the parts outside the CDR3, is EPEVTQTPSHQVTQMGQEVILRCVPISNHLYFYWYRQILGQKVEFLVSFYNNEISEKSEIFDDQFSVERPDGSNFTLKIRSTKLEDSAMYFCASSEGQGIRNQPQHFGDGTRLSIL.

CDR3 residues: CATSEGQGYEQYF. In DNA form, the CDR3 reads TGTGCCACCAGCGAGGGACAGGGGTACGAGCAGTACTTC. The J gene is TRBJ2-7, the V gene TRBV15; TRBD1 aligns across 10 bases. Germline lookup yields CDR1 LNHNV and CDR2 YYDKDF (reference sequence). Trimming removed 5 bases from V and 4 bases from J; junction bases left unmatched: 2. The CDR3 is 13 residues long.

The chain links TRBV7-3 to TRBJ2-1, with TRBD2 as a possible D gene (6 bases). CDR1 is SGHTA and CDR2 is FQGTGA in the germline V gene. The ends were cut back, 4 bases at V and 10 bases at J, with 14 bases in the middle. This CDR3 region has 13 residues. CDR3 sequence (DNA): TGTGCCAGCAGCTCTTCCTCGGAGGGGGAGCAGTTCTTC. Amino acids: CASSSSSEGEQFF.

The gene calls are TRBV7-9 and TRBJ1-2, with D possibly matching TRBD1 (6 bases). Trimming cost V 5 bases and J 5 bases, with 18 bases left between them. The CDR3 contains 15 residues. Per the germline V gene, CDR1 is SEHNR and CDR2 is FQNEAQ (reference sequence). This CDR3 is CASSLRDRDKYGYTF. Written as DNA, the CDR3 is TGTGCCAGCAGCCTACGAGACCGGGACAAATATGGCTACACCTTC.

This chain joins TRBV30 and TRBJ2-5, with TRBD1 as a possible D gene (7 bases). This CDR3 comprises 14 residues. V lost 2 bases, J lost 5 bases, and 15 bases lay in between. Germline assignment: CDR1 GTSNPN and CDR2 SVGIG (reference sequence). The CDR3 DNA follows: TGTGCCTGGAGTACACAGGGGACTCGGGAGACCCAGTACTTC. Its translation is CAWSTQGTRETQYF. The whole variable domain, filled in from reference TRBV30 and TRBJ2-5, reads SQTIHQWPATLVQPVGSPLSLECTVEGTSNPNLYWYRQAAGRGLQLLFYSVGIGQISSEVPQNLSASRPQDRQFILSSKKLLLSDSGFYLCAWSTQGTRETQYFGPGTRLLVL.

Note on this clone: This CDR3 is also generated by other DNA sequences in the sample. The DNA for the CDR3 is TGTGCCAGTAGTAGGGGGCAGGGGTTTTCCTACGAGCAGTACTTC. Encoded protein: CASSRGQGFSYEQYF. The gene calls are TRBV19 and TRBJ2-7; possible D gene TRBD1, 6 bases. This CDR3 has 15 amino acids. V was pared by 4 bases and J by 1 base, with 14 bases between. Germline V gene data show CDR1 as LNHDA and CDR2 as SQIVND (reference sequence).

The chain employs TRBV5-6 and TRBJ1-1; 7 bases match TRBD1. Losses at the gene ends were 3 bases for V and 4 bases for J; bases not matched to a gene: 3. CDR3 length equals 13 residues. CDR1 and CDR2 from the germline V gene are SGHDT and YYEEEE. In DNA form, the CDR3 reads TGTGCCAGCAGCTGGAGGACAGGCACTGAAGCTTTCTTT. Translation gives CASSWRTGTEAFF.

The V gene is TRBV7-6, the J gene TRBJ2-1; TRBD2 is a possible D gene (5 bases). The length of the CDR3 is 12 residues. Germline CDR1 and CDR2: SGHVS and FNYEAQ. The ends were cut back, 8 bases at V and 2 bases at J, with 7 bases in the middle. DNA for the CDR3: TGTGCCAGCGGGAGAGCCTACAATGAGCAGTTCTTC. Protein sequence: CASGRAYNEQFF.

This clone was seen just once. V usage is TRBV19 and J usage is TRBJ2-7; 9 nucleotides align to TRBD1. The junction had 4 bases not matched to a gene; V was cut back by 6 bases and J by 1 base. CDR3 length equals 14 residues. Germline lookup yields CDR1 LNHDA and CDR2 SQIVND (reference sequence). The CDR3 nucleotides are TGTGCCAGTAGCCGACAGGGGGAGTCCTACGAGCAGTACTTC. Protein product: CASSRQGESYEQYF.

This sequence joins TRBV21-1 and TRBJ2-1; TRBD2 was called by the table and not checked on the DNA. TRBV21-1 represents a pseudogene. This CDR3 region has 18 residues. DNA of the CDR3: TGTGCCAGCAGCGCGACAGTAGTCACTAGCGGGGCCTACAATGAGCAGTTCTTC. Translated: CASSATVVTSGAYNEQFF.

The chain is built from TRBV2 and TRBJ2-7; 16 nucleotides agree with TRBD2. Per the germline V gene, CDR1 is SNHLY and CDR2 is FYNNEI. The CDR3 length is 18 residues. Trimming removed 8 bases from V and 0 bases from J; junction bases left unmatched: 10. The CDR3 reads CASFRSGLAGGSSYEQYF. The CDR3 DNA sequence: TGTGCCAGCTTTCGGTCGGGACTAGCGGGAGGGAGCTCCTACGAGCAGTACTTC. Full variable domain (missing parts from reference TRBV2 and TRBJ2-7): EPEVTQTPSHQVTQMGQEVILRCVPISNHLYFYWYRQILGQKVEFLVSFYNNEISEKSEIFDDQFSVERPDGSNFTLKIRSTKLEDSAMYFCASFRSGLAGGSSYEQYFGPGTRLTVT.

This chain links TRBV5-1 with TRBJ1-2, with 7 bases matching TRBD1. This CDR3 contains 15 residues. The germline CDR1 and CDR2 sequences are SGHRS and YFSETQ. Trimming removed 0 bases from V and 1 base from J; junction bases left unmatched: 3. The DNA of the CDR3 is TGCGCCAGCAGCTTGGCGACAGGGATTAACTATGGCTACACCTTC. It is translated as CASSLATGINYGYTF.

V and J are TRBV28 and TRBJ2-1; TRBD2 matches 11 bases. V lost 8 bases to trimming and J lost 2 bases; unmatched junction nucleotides: 11. The CDR3 is made up of 17 amino acids. Germline V CDR1 and CDR2: MDHEN, SYDVKM. In nucleotides, the CDR3 is TGTGCCAGCCGTAGCGGGGGGGGACATGGGGCCTACAATGAGCAGTTCTTC. This sequence encodes CASRSGGGHGAYNEQFF.

The V and J genes are TRBV10-3 and TRBJ1-1; 7 bases are a match to TRBD1. Germline V gene lookup returns CDR1 ENHRY and CDR2 SYGVKD. J lost 5 bases, V lost 3 bases, and 6 bases had no gene match. The CDR3 covers 14 residues. CDR3 in DNA: TGTGCCATCAGTGACGGCAGGGGGATGACTGAAGCTTTCTTT. Translating gives CAISDGRGMTEAFF.

The J gene is TRBJ2-7, the V gene TRBV4-2, with 7 bases that match TRBD2. The CDR3 consists of 15 residues. V lost 1 base to trimming and J lost 6 bases; unmatched junction nucleotides: 9. CDR1 and CDR2 from the germline V gene are LGHNA and YNFKEQ. The CDR3 nucleotides read TGTGCCAGCAGCCAAGGGGTTGGGGAGGGGTTCGAGCAGTACTTC. Residues: CASSQGVGEGFEQYF.

The chain links TRBV9 to TRBJ1-2; tentative D call: TRBD1 (5 bases). V was clipped by 0 bases and J by 2 bases, with 17 bases between them. CDR1 SGDLS and CDR2 YYNGEE come from the germline V gene. The CDR3 contains 17 residues. CDR3: CASSVAFAGHLNYGYTF. CDR3 sequence (DNA): TGTGCCAGCAGCGTAGCCTTCGCAGGACACCTGAACTATGGCTACACCTTC.

This rearrangement joins TRBV28 to TRBJ2-7; 13 bases map to TRBD2. The length of the CDR3 is 15 residues. Trimming took 7 bases from V and 2 from J; bases not matched to a gene: 5. CDR1 is MDHEN and CDR2 is SYDVKM in the germline V gene. CDR3 region: CASTKGLAGTYEQYF. CDR3 sequence (DNA): TGTGCCAGCACTAAGGGACTAGCGGGGACCTACGAGCAGTACTTC.

The chain recombines TRBV7-2 with TRBJ2-5, with a tentative D call TRBD1 (6 bases). The V end was cut by 4 bases, the J end by 4 bases, with 16 bases between. Germline lookup yields CDR1 SGHTA and CDR2 FQGNSA. The CDR3 extends over 15 amino acids. CDR3 amino acids: CASSSETGSTETQYF. CDR3 nucleotide sequence: TGTGCCAGCAGCTCCGAGACAGGATCGACAGAGACCCAGTACTTC.

The gene calls are TRBV7-9 and TRBJ2-3, with no clear D. The V end lost 5 bases, the J end lost 2 bases, and 5 bases lay between the germline ends. CDR1 is SEHNR, CDR2 FQNEAQ, per germline (reference sequence). The CDR3 is made up of 12 amino acids. The chain's CDR3 is CASSDNTDTQYF. The CDR3 nucleotides are TGTGCCAGCAGCGACAACACAGATACGCAGTATTTT.

This clone has just one count. The chain joins TRBV28 to TRBJ2-3, with a weak D call TRBD1 (5 bases). The germline gives CDR1 MDHEN, CDR2 SYDVKM. V lost 0 bases to trimming and J lost 6 bases, with 16 bases between them. This CDR3 is built from 16 residues. The CDR3 DNA sequence: TGTGCCAGCAGTTTATGGAGACAGACCCAAGGGGATACGCAGTATTTT. Protein sequence: CASSLWRQTQGDTQYF.

The chain uses TRBV6-6 and TRBJ1-1; TRBD1 agrees at 8 bases. Germline V CDR1 and CDR2: MNHNY, SVGAGI (reference sequence). The length of the CDR3 is 14 residues. J lost 4 bases, V lost 4 bases, and 5 bases had no gene match. CDR3 DNA sequence: TGTGCCAGCAGTTTGACAGGGGAAGGCACTGAAGCTTTCTTT. Translation gives CASSLTGEGTEAFF.

The gene calls are TRBV4-1 and TRBJ1-3; D is ambiguous. This CDR3 region has 15 residues. Germline-derived CDR1 and CDR2 are MGHRA and YSYEKL. Trimming took 4 bases from V and 0 from J, leaving 10 bases between them. The chain's CDR3 is CASSRLQDSGNTIYF. The CDR3, as DNA: TGCGCCAGCAGCCGACTACAAGACTCTGGAAACACCATATATTTT.

This clone was recorded once. The gene calls are TRBV7-9 and TRBJ1-1; perhaps TRBD1 as D (5 bases). CDR1 is SEHNR and CDR2 is FQNEAQ in the germline V gene (reference sequence). V was cut by 1 base and J by 3 bases, with 15 bases left in between. CDR3 size: 16 residues. DNA for the CDR3: TGTGCCAGCAGCTTAGATCCACGCAGGGCGGACACTGAAGCTTTCTTT. Translating it yields CASSLDPRRADTEAFF.